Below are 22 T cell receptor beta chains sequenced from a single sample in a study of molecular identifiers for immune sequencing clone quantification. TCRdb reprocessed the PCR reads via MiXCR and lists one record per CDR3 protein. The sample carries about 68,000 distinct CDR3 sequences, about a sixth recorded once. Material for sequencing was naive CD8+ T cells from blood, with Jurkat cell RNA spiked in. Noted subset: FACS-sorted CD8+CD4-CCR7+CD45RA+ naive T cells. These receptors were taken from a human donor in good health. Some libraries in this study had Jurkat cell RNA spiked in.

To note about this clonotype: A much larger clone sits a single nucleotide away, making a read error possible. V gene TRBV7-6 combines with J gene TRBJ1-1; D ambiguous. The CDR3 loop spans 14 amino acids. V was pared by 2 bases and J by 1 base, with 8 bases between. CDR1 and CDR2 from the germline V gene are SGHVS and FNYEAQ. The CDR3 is CASSLRTTNTEAFF. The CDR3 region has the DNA TGTGCCAGCAGCTTAAGAACAACGAACACTGAAGCTTTCTTT.

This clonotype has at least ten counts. The chain's CDR3 is CASSPRTSEDTQYF. Here the CDR3 DNA reads TGTGCCAGCAGTCCCAGGACTAGCGAAGATACGCAGTATTTT. The chain recombines TRBV12-3 or TRBV12-4 with TRBJ2-3; 9 bases line up with TRBD2. V dropped 5 bases and J dropped 5; count of bases not matched to a gene: 5. This CDR3 has 14 amino acids.

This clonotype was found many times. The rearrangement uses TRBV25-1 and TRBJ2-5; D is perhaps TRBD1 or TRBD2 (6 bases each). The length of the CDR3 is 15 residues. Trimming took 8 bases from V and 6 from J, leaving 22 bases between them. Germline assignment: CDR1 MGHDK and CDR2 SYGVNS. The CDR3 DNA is TGTGCCAGCCGGTATGGGTCCGGGGGCCCGAAGACCCAGTACTTC. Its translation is CASRYGSGGPKTQYF.

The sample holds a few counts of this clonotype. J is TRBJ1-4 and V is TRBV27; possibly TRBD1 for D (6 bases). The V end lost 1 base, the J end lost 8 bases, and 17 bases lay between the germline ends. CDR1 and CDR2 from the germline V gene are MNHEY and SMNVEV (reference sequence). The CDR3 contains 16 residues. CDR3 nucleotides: TGTGCCAGCAGTTTATTCGCCGGGGGCCAAGGGGAAAAACTGTTTTTT. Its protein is CASSLFAGGQGEKLFF.

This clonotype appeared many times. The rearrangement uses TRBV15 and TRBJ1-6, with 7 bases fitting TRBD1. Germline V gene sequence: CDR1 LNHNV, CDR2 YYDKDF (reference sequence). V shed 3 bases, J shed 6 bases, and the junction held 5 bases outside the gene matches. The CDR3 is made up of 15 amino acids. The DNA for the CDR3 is TGTGCCACCAGCAGGCGGACAGGTCTTAATTCACCCCTCCACTTT. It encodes CATSRRTGLNSPLHF.

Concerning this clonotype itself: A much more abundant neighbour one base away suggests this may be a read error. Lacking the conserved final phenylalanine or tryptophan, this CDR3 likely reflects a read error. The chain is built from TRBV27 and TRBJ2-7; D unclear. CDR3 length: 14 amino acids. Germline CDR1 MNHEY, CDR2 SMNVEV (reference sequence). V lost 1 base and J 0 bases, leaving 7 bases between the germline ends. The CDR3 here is CASSLYKYSYEQYY. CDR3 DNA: TGTGCCAGCAGTTTATACAAGTACTCCTACGAGCAGTACTAC.

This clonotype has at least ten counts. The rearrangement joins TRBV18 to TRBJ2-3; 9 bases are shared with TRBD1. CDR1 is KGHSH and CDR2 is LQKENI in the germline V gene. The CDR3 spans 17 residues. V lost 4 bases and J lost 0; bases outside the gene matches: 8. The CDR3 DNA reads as TGTGCCAGCTCACTCATACCGGGACAGGGAAGCACAGATACGCAGTATTTT. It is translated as CASSLIPGQGSTDTQYF.

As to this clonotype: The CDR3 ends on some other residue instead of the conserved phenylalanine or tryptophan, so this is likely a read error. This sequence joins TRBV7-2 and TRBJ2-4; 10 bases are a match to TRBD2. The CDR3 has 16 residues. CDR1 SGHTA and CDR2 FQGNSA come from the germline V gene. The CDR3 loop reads CAGSLVPSGSFNIQYS. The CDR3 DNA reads TGTGCCGGCAGCTTAGTTCCTAGCGGGAGTTTTAACATTCAGTACTCC.

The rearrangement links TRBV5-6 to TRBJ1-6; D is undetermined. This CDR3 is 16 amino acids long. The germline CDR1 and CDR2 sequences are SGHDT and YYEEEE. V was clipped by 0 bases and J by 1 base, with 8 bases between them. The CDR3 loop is CASSLGKASYNSPLHF. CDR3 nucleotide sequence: TGTGCCAGCAGCTTGGGGAAGGCTTCCTATAATTCACCCCTCCACTTT.

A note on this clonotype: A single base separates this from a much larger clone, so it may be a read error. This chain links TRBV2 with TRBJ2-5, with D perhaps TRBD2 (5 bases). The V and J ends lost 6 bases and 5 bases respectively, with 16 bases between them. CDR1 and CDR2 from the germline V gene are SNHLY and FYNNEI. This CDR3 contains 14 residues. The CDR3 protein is CASRSGKWVETQYF. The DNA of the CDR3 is TGTGCCAGCAGATCGGGAAAGTGGGTGGAGACCCAGTACTTC.

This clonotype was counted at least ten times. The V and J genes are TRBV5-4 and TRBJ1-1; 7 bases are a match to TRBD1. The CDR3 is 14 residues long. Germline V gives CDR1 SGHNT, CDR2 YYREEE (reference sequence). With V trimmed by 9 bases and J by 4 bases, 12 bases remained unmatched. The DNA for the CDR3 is TGTGCCACCTTAACGACAGGGTCGGGCACTGAAGCTTTCTTT. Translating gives CATLTTGSGTEAFF.

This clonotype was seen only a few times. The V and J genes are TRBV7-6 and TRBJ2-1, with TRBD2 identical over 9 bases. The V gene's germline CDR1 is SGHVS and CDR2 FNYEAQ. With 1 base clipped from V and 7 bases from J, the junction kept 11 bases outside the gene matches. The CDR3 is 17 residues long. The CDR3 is CASSLVGGASGINEQFF. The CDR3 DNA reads TGTGCCAGCAGCTTAGTAGGAGGGGCTAGCGGGATTAATGAGCAGTTCTTC.

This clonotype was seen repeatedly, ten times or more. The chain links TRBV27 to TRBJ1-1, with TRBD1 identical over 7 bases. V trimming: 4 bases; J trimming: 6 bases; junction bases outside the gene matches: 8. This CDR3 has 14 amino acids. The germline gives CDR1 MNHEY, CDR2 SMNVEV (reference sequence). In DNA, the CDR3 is TGTGCCAGCAGTTGGTCCAGGGGGGGCTCTGAAGCTTTCTTT. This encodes CASSWSRGGSEAFF.

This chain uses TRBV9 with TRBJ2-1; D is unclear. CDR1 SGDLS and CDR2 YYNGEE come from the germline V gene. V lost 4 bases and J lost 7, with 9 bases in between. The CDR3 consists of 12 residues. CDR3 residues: CASSSHPNEQFF. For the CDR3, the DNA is TGTGCCAGCAGCTCGCACCCAAATGAGCAGTTCTTC.

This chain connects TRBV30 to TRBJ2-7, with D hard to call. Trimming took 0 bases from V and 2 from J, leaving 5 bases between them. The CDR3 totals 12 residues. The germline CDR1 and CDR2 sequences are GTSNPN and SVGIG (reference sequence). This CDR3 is CAWSVLTYEQYF. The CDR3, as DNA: TGTGCCTGGAGTGTCCTTACCTACGAGCAGTACTTC.

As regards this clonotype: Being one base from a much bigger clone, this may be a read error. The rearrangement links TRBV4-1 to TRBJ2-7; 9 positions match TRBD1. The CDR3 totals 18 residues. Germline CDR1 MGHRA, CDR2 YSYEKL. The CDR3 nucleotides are TGCGCCAGCAGCCAAGATTATAGCCGGGACAGGGATTTCGACGAGCAGTGCTTC. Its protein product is CASSQDYSRDRDFDEQCF.

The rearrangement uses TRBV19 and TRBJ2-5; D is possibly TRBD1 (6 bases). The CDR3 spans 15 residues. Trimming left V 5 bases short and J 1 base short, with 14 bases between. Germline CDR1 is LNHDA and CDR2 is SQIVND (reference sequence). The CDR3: CASSPRTASQETQYF. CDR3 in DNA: TGTGCCAGTAGTCCACGGACAGCTTCCCAAGAGACCCAGTACTTC.

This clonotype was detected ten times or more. The CDR3 bases are TGTGCCAGCAGCTTGGGGGGTCTGACCTACGAGCAGTACTTC. It is translated as CASSLGGLTYEQYF. This chain uses TRBV7-9 with TRBJ2-7, with a tentative D call TRBD2 (6 bases). Trimming took 3 bases from V and 2 from J, leaving 11 bases between them. CDR3 length: 14 residues. The germline CDR1 and CDR2 sequences are SEHNR and FQNEAQ (reference sequence).

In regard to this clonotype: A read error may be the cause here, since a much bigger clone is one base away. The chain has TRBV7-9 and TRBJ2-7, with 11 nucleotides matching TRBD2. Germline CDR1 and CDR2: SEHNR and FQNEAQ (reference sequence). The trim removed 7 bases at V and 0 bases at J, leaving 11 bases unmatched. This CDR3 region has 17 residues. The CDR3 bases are TGTGCCAGCAACTCGCCGGGACTAGCGGAGATCTCCTACGAGCAGTACTTC. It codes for CASNSPGLAEISYEQYF.

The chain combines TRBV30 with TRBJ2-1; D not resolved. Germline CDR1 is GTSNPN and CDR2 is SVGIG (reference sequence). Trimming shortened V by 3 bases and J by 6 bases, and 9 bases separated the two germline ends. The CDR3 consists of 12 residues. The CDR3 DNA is TGTGCCTGGAGCCCGAACGTCAATGAGCAGTTCTTC. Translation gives CAWSPNVNEQFF.

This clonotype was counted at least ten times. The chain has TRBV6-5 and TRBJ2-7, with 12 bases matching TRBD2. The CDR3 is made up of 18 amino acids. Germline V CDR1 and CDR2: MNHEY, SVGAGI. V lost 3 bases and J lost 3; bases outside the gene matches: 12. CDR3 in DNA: TGTGCCAGCAGTTATGGGCTAGCGGGAGGGGGTGGGATCTACGAGCAGTACTTC. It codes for CASSYGLAGGGGIYEQYF.

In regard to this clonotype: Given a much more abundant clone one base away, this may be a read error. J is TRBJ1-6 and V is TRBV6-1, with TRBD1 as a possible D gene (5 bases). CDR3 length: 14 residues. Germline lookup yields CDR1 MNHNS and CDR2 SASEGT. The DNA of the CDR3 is TGTGCCAGCAGTTTTCAGGGAGCTTATTCATCCCTCCACTTT. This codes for CASSFQGAYSSLHF.